The next 28 T cell receptor beta chains were all read from a single sample in a study of response to subunit inactivated influenza vaccine. MiXCR, run by TCRdb on the RT-PCR reads, gives a single entry per CDR3 protein. The sample lists about 800,000 distinct CDR3 sequences; 21% were seen once. The specimen comprised PBMCs from blood, sampled more than 4 days after vaccination. These receptors were collected from a man aged 50-60 years who received an inactivated influenza vaccine.

Only one count was recorded for this clonotype. V is TRBV7-2 and J is TRBJ2-1, with D perhaps TRBD1 or TRBD2 (5 bases each). V was cut by 4 bases and J by 14 bases, with 15 bases left in between. The germline CDR1 and CDR2 sequences are SGHTA and FQGNSA. CDR3 size: 12 residues. CDR3 sequence reads: CASSCTGTSKFF. CDR3 DNA: TGTGCCAGCAGCTGCACTGGGACCTCGAAGTTCTTC.

This clonotype was counted at least ten times. This sequence joins TRBV29-1 and TRBJ1-2; no clear D. This CDR3 has 11 amino acids. Trimming cost V 4 bases and J 5 bases, with 8 bases left between them. The germline V gene encodes CDR1 SQVTM and CDR2 ANQGSEA. Here the CDR3 DNA reads TGCAGCGTTGTAAAGGGATATGGCTACACCTTC. Protein sequence: CSVVKGYGYTF.

The chain carries TRBV6-5 and TRBJ1-2; D perhaps matches TRBD1 (6 bases). CDR1 and CDR2 (germline): MNHEY, SVGAGI. The germline V and J ends were trimmed by 1 base and 4 bases, with 19 bases remaining between them. This CDR3 is built from 17 residues. For the CDR3, the DNA is TGTGCCAGCAGTTACTACGGGACAACTAACGCACCCTATGGCTACACCTTC. Amino acids: CASSYYGTTNAPYGYTF.

This clonotype was recorded a few times. The V gene is TRBV30, the J gene TRBJ2-7, with a possible D match to TRBD2 (6 bases). The V gene's germline CDR1 is GTSNPN and CDR2 SVGIG (reference sequence). V gave up 0 bases and J gave up 2 bases, with 11 bases separating them. The CDR3 is 14 amino acids. The CDR3 region has the DNA TGTGCCTGGAGTGTCGGTAGCGGTGCCTACGAGCAGTACTTC. It specifies CAWSVGSGAYEQYF.

V gene TRBV21-1 combines with J gene TRBJ1-5. TRBV21-1 represents a pseudogene. The CDR3 runs 16 residues. The CDR3 here is CASRVEGTGLRQPQHF. Here the CDR3 DNA reads TGTGCCAGCCGAGTTGAAGGTACCGGCCTCAGGCAGCCCCAGCATTTT.

V gene TRBV7-9 combines with J gene TRBJ2-2; tentative D call: TRBD2 (6 bases). From germline, CDR1 is SEHNR and CDR2 FQNEAQ (reference sequence). The CDR3 consists of 15 residues. The V end lost 3 bases, the J end lost 2 bases, and 10 bases lay between the germline ends. The CDR3 bases are TGTGCCAGCAGCTTCCTGACTAGAAACACCGGGGAGCTGTTTTTT. Protein: CASSFLTRNTGELFF.

This clonotype was recorded many times. The V call is TRBV12-3 or TRBV12-4, the J call TRBJ2-1; TRBD2 matches at 7 bases. The CDR3 is made up of 14 amino acids. Germline trimming cut 6 bases from V and 9 bases from J; bases unmatched to any gene: 11. CDR3 nucleotide sequence: TGTGCCAGCAGCCCCTGGGGGGGAGAGGGTGAGCAGTTCTTC. Protein product: CASSPWGGEGEQFF.

This rearrangement joins TRBV12-3 or TRBV12-4 to TRBJ1-5; 7 bases match TRBD1. V was clipped by 7 bases and J by 3 bases; unmatched bases: 12. The CDR3 extends over 16 amino acids. The CDR3 region is CASNRGQRKNNQPQHF. DNA for the CDR3: TGTGCCAGCAACCGGGGACAGCGCAAGAACAATCAGCCCCAGCATTTT.

The rearrangement joins TRBV3-1 to TRBJ2-7, with TRBD1 as a possible D gene (5 bases). CDR1 and CDR2 (germline): LGHDT, YNNKEL (reference sequence). V dropped 1 base and J dropped 0 bases, with 13 bases sitting between them. There are 16 residues in the CDR3. CDR3 protein: CASSQGSRVDSYEQYF. The DNA of the CDR3 is TGTGCCAGCAGCCAAGGATCCAGGGTGGACTCCTACGAGCAGTACTTC.

This clonotype was detected ten times or more. V gene TRBV7-8 combines with J gene TRBJ1-5; TRBD1 agrees at 9 bases. CDR1 and CDR2 from the germline V gene are SGHVS and FQNEAQ. With 6 bases clipped from V and 5 bases from J, the junction kept 5 bases outside the gene matches. There are 14 residues in the CDR3. The CDR3 here is CASSLDRGDQPQHF. CDR3 DNA sequence: TGTGCCAGCAGTCTCGACAGGGGGGATCAGCCCCAGCATTTT.

This chain connects TRBV4-3 to TRBJ2-7, with 7 bases aligning to TRBD1. The V gene's germline CDR1 is LGHNA and CDR2 YSLEER. V lost 4 bases, J lost 1 base, and 7 bases stayed unmatched. CDR3 length: 15 amino acids. The chain's CDR3 is CASSLLGQRSYEQYF. The CDR3 DNA reads as TGCGCCAGCAGCCTATTGGGACAGAGATCCTACGAGCAGTACTTC.

The genes are TRBV14 and TRBJ2-3; no clear D gene. CDR1 is SGHDN, CDR2 FVKESK, per germline. V was shortened by 10 bases and J by 1 base, with 9 bases between the two germline ends. The CDR3 totals 12 residues. CDR3 loop: CATGAGTDTQYF. The CDR3 region has the DNA TGTGCCACCGGTGCCGGCACAGATACGCAGTATTTT.

This sequence joins TRBV7-9 and TRBJ2-1, with 10 nucleotides matching TRBD1. Looked up from germline, CDR1 is SEHNR and CDR2 is FQNEAQ (reference sequence). The CDR3 covers 16 residues. The ends lost 5 bases at V and 2 bases at J; junction bases unmatched: 6. CDR3 sequence (DNA): TGTGCCAGCAGCCCAAGACAGGGGGCCCCCTACAATGAGCAGTTCTTC. This translates into CASSPRQGAPYNEQFF.

The CDR3 loop reads CASSFMDKETQYF. CDR3 bases: TGTGCCAGCAGTTTCATGGATAAAGAGACCCAGTACTTC. The chain combines TRBV27 with TRBJ2-5; D unclear. Germline V CDR1 and CDR2: MNHEY, SMNVEV (reference sequence). The CDR3 sequence is 13 residues long. Trimming left V 3 bases short and J 3 bases short, with 8 bases between.

This clonotype was seen more than once but under ten times. V usage is TRBV19 and J usage is TRBJ2-1; the match to TRBD2 covers 8 bases. The CDR3 extends over 14 amino acids. V shed 5 bases and J 6 bases; nucleotides not matched to a gene: 6. Germline CDR1 reads LNHDA; CDR2 reads SQIVND (reference sequence). The CDR3 sequence is CASSEAGVVNEQFF. The CDR3 nucleotides are TGTGCCAGTAGTGAAGCGGGAGTTGTCAATGAGCAGTTCTTC.

This chain links TRBV6-2 or TRBV6-3 with TRBJ1-5, with TRBD1 identical over 8 bases. Per germline, CDR1 MNHEY and CDR2 SVGEGT. CDR3 length: 15 residues. With V trimmed by 7 bases and J by 3 bases, 8 bases remained unmatched. The CDR3, as DNA: TGTGCCAGCAAAACGACAGGGGCGTTCAATCAGCCCCAGCATTTT. This sequence encodes CASKTTGAFNQPQHF.

This clonotype showed up just a few times. V is TRBV30 and J is TRBJ1-1, with TRBD1 matching 9 bases. Trimming at V came to 4 bases and at J to 1 base, leaving 1 base not matched to a gene. Germline V gene sequence: CDR1 GTSNPN, CDR2 SVGIG (reference sequence). This CDR3 is 13 amino acids long. The CDR3 coding sequence is TGTGCCTGGAAGGGACAGGGGAACACTGAAGCTTTCTTT. It translates to CAWKGQGNTEAFF.

This chain joins TRBV7-8 and TRBJ1-5; 7 nucleotides align to TRBD1. The CDR3 is 16 amino acids. V shed 5 bases, J shed 0 bases, and the junction held 7 bases outside the gene matches. Per the germline V gene, CDR1 is SGHVS and CDR2 is FQNEAQ. This chain's CDR3 is CASSPAGQYSNQPQHF. CDR3 nucleotide sequence: TGTGCCAGCAGCCCAGCGGGACAGTATAGCAATCAGCCCCAGCATTTT.

V is TRBV19 and J is TRBJ2-3, with D perhaps given as TRBD1 or TRBD2 (5 bases each). The CDR3 spans 13 residues. In germline, CDR1 is LNHDA, CDR2 SQIVND (reference sequence). The germline V and J ends were trimmed by 7 bases and 7 bases, with 15 bases remaining between them. DNA for the CDR3: TGTGCCAGTAAATCCGAGGGGCGAAATACGCAGTATTTT. This gives the protein CASKSEGRNTQYF.

This clonotype was seen many times. The V and J genes are TRBV9 and TRBJ1-5; D unresolved. V lost 0 bases and J lost 4, with 2 bases in between. The CDR3 is 12 residues long. Germline CDR1 SGDLS, CDR2 YYNGEE. In DNA, the CDR3 is TGTGCCAGCAGCGTAGGGAATCAGCCCCAGCATTTT. It yields the protein CASSVGNQPQHF.

This clonotype was counted a few times. CDR3 DNA sequence: TGCAGCGTCCTCCTTCGTAATGAGCAGTTCTTC. Translating it yields CSVLLRNEQFF. The J gene is TRBJ2-1, the V gene TRBV29-1; D unclear. V lost 6 bases and J lost 7, with 10 bases in between. CDR1 SQVTM and CDR2 ANQGSEA come from the germline V gene. This CDR3 is built from 11 residues.

The V gene is TRBV20-1, the J gene TRBJ2-1; D gene unclear. The germline V gene encodes CDR1 DFQATT and CDR2 SNEGSKA (reference sequence). Trimming shortened V by 6 bases and J by 7 bases, and 10 bases separated the two germline ends. The CDR3 spans 11 residues. The CDR3 protein is CSAMELNEQFF. CDR3 sequence (DNA): TGCAGTGCGATGGAGCTAAATGAGCAGTTCTTC.

There are a few counts of this clonotype. The rearrangement uses TRBV11-2 and TRBJ2-1, with D possibly called TRBD1 or TRBD2 (5 bases each). Trimming took off 8 bases at V and 5 bases at J, with 10 bases between the two ends. The length of the CDR3 is 12 residues. Looked up from germline, CDR1 is SGHAT and CDR2 is FQNNGV. CDR3 DNA sequence: TGTGCCAGCGGGGGAGTCCACAATGAGCAGTTCTTC. Translating it yields CASGGVHNEQFF.

This clonotype was detected a few times. The V and J genes are TRBV7-8 and TRBJ2-7, with D perhaps matching TRBD1 or TRBD2 (5 bases each). Trimming stripped 5 bases from V and 4 bases from J, with 21 bases between. Germline values: CDR1 SGHVS, CDR2 FQNEAQ. The CDR3 is 16 amino acids. The CDR3 DNA is TGTGCCAGCAGCAGTGTTGGGGGTCTGGCCGCTTACGAGCAGTACTTC. Amino acids: CASSSVGGLAAYEQYF.

V is TRBV28 and J is TRBJ2-3, with 15 bases matching TRBD2. Germline assignment: CDR1 MDHEN and CDR2 SYDVKM. The length of the CDR3 is 20 residues. V trimming: 0 bases; J trimming: 6 bases; junction bases outside the gene matches: 13. CDR3 loop: CASSLWEAWTSGRGEDTQYF. DNA for the CDR3: TGTGCCAGCAGTTTATGGGAGGCCTGGACTAGCGGGAGGGGTGAGGATACGCAGTATTTT.

The gene calls are TRBV12-3 or TRBV12-4 and TRBJ1-4; maybe TRBD1 (6 bases). The CDR3 length is 14 residues. V lost 4 bases to trimming and J lost 8 bases, with 14 bases between them. CDR3 residues: CASSYTGMGEKLFF. DNA of the CDR3: TGTGCCAGCAGTTATACAGGGATGGGAGAAAAACTGTTTTTT.

The genes are TRBV2 and TRBJ2-2, with TRBD1 as a possible D gene (5 bases). Trimming removed 3 bases at V and 7 bases at J, with 12 bases between. This CDR3 has 14 residues. Germline V gene data show CDR1 as SNHLY and CDR2 as FYNNEI. CDR3 bases: TGTGCCAGCAGTGAGGCCAGGGTTAACGGGGAGCTGTTTTTT. It is translated as CASSEARVNGELFF.

This clonotype has only a few counts. This sequence joins TRBV29-1 and TRBJ2-7, with D unresolved. Germline V gene sequence: CDR1 SQVTM, CDR2 ANQGSEA. The V and J ends lost 6 bases and 6 bases respectively, with 12 bases between them. The CDR3 totals 11 residues. CDR3 sequence (DNA): TGCAGCGTCCGATACGACGTCGAGCAGTACTTC. As protein: CSVRYDVEQYF.